This T cell receptor beta chain was captured in a study of T cells in localized non-small cell lung cancer. Overall study results and limits: In uninvolved adjacent lung, T cell clonality reached its highest value, exceeding tumor. Longer survival (overall) was linked to higher T cell density in blood.

Profiling relied on immunoSEQ multiplex PCR, and the TCRdb table lists in-frame clones only, not all of them. The table has roughly 38,000 clones, 88% seen once. Germline loops: CDR1 SGHTA, CDR2 FQGTGA. The length of the CDR3 is 13 residues. V was shortened by 4 bases and J by 8 bases, with 12 bases between the two germline ends. For this clone: The antigen is undetermined.

The V gene is TRBV7-3, the J gene TRBJ2-1; D perhaps matches TRBD2 (6 bases). The specimen was peripheral blood, collected before any cancer treatment. The receptor was isolated from a woman aged 40-69 years with stage I lung adenocarcinoma. This CDR3 is CASSSPQRDEQFF. CDR3 coding DNA: TGTGCCAGCAGCTCACCCCAGCGGGATGAGCAGTTCTTC.